These 30 T cell receptor beta chains originate from one sample sequenced in a study of blood T cell repertoires in COVID-19. Measured with immunoSEQ multiplex PCR; TCRdb has only the in-frame clones, and not every one. The sample holds more than 300,000 clones; more than 75% are singletons and the top ten take roughly 6.3%. Sequencing used peripheral blood. The receptors were gathered from a woman aged 50 to 65 with COVID-19, enrolled during active disease.

The V gene is TRBV9, the J gene TRBJ2-5, with 8 bases aligning to TRBD2. Germline trimming cut 4 bases from V and 3 bases from J; bases unmatched to any gene: 5. CDR1 is SGDLS, CDR2 YYNGEE, per germline. The CDR3 has 14 residues. CDR3 bases: TGTGCCAGCAGCTCGGGACTAGGAGAAGAGACCCAGTACTTC. This encodes CASSSGLGEETQYF.

The genes are TRBV7-8 and TRBJ2-7; D possibly corresponds to TRBD2 (5 bases). CDR1 and CDR2 (germline): SGHVS, FQNEAQ. This CDR3 comprises 18 residues. V was cut by 6 bases and J by 0 bases, with 24 bases left in between. The CDR3 spells CASSSTRTEGPLSYEQYF. The CDR3 region has the DNA TGTGCCAGCAGTTCAACCCGGACTGAGGGCCCCCTCTCCTACGAGCAGTACTTC.

In DNA form, the CDR3 reads TGTGCCAGCAGTCCCCTTGAGGCAGGGGCGTTCAACTATGGCTACACCTTC. The encoded protein is CASSPLEAGAFNYGYTF. The chain has TRBV27 and TRBJ1-2; a possible D gene is TRBD1 (6 bases). This CDR3 has 17 residues. V lost 5 bases and J lost 2, with 21 bases in between. The germline V gene has CDR1 MNHEY and CDR2 SMNVEV (reference sequence).

A single count supports this clone. The chain joins TRBV11-2 to TRBJ2-3, with 9 positions matching TRBD2. J lost 2 bases, V lost 4 bases, and 16 bases had no gene match. This CDR3 comprises 19 residues. CDR1 and CDR2 (germline): SGHAT, FQNNGV. In DNA form, the CDR3 reads TGTGCCAGCAGCTCCTCCCCCCTTAGCGGGAGTAGTCACACAGATACGCAGTATTTT. This codes for CASSSSPLSGSSHTDTQYF.

V and J are TRBV18 and TRBJ2-4, with D possibly TRBD2 on 5 matching bases. Trimming stripped 0 bases from V and 2 bases from J, with 11 bases between. Germline V lookup: CDR1 KGHSH, CDR2 LQKENI. The CDR3 is 16 residues long. The chain's CDR3 is CASSPPYGITKNIQYF. In DNA form, the CDR3 reads TGTGCCAGCTCACCACCTTACGGGATAACCAAAAACATTCAGTACTTC.

The V and J genes are TRBV5-3 and TRBJ1-5; a weak D match, TRBD1 (5 bases). TRBV5-3 is placed among ORFs of uncertain function. Trimming removed 8 bases at V and 4 bases at J, with 22 bases between. The CDR3 length is 16 residues. In DNA, the CDR3 is TGTGCCAGTCCAAAAATACAGGAAATATATAATCAGCCCCAGCATTTT. Its translation is CASPKIQEIYNQPQHF.

Only one count was recorded for this clone. The V gene is TRBV19, the J gene TRBJ1-2; TRBD1 matches 7 bases. J was trimmed by 6 bases and V by 6 bases; bases with no gene match: 7. Germline CDR1 reads LNHDA; CDR2 reads SQIVND (reference sequence). The CDR3 has 13 amino acids. The CDR3 region is CASRGRGSHGYTF. The DNA of the CDR3 is TGTGCCAGTAGAGGCAGGGGGAGTCATGGCTACACCTTC.

The chain links TRBV7-6 to TRBJ2-7; 7 nucleotides align to TRBD1. Germline CDR1 and CDR2: SGHVS and FNYEAQ. CDR3 length equals 15 residues. V trimming: 1 base; J trimming: 3 bases; junction bases outside the gene matches: 6. In nucleotides, the CDR3 is TGTGCCAGCAGCTTAGAGGCAGGGGGTTTCTACGAGCAGTACTTC. Translating it yields CASSLEAGGFYEQYF.

This rearrangement joins TRBV30 to TRBJ1-4; D might be TRBD1 (5 bases). Trimming removed 1 base from V and 3 bases from J, with 12 bases in between. The CDR3 loop spans 15 amino acids. CDR1 is GTSNPN and CDR2 is SVGIG in the germline V gene (reference sequence). The DNA of the CDR3 is TGTGCCTGGAGTGAATGGGGGGGGTCTAATGAAAAACTGTTTTTT. It yields the protein CAWSEWGGSNEKLFF.

The rearrangement uses TRBV15 and TRBJ1-3; D unresolved. CDR1 LNHNV and CDR2 YYDKDF come from the germline V gene (reference sequence). Trimming pared 0 bases from V and 1 base from J, leaving 4 bases between. The CDR3 has 14 residues. The CDR3 is CATSRDGSGNTIYF. The CDR3 region has the DNA TGTGCCACCAGCAGAGACGGGTCTGGAAACACCATATATTTT.

This sequence joins TRBV11-2 and TRBJ2-7; no clear D. CDR3 size: 14 residues. Germline V gene lookup returns CDR1 SGHAT and CDR2 FQNNGV. The V end was cut by 1 base, the J end by 3 bases, with 10 bases between. The CDR3, as DNA: TGTGCCAGCAGCTTAGGCGTCGCTAGCTACGAGCAGTACTTC. It specifies CASSLGVASYEQYF.

This sequence joins TRBV7-2 and TRBJ2-5; weak D call: TRBD1 (5 bases). V lost 2 bases, J lost 3 bases, and 10 bases lay in between. Germline V gene sequence: CDR1 SGHTA, CDR2 FQGNSA. The CDR3 is 14 residues long. CDR3 coding DNA: TGTGCCAGCAGCTTAAGACAGTTAGAAGAGACCCAGTACTTC. It yields the protein CASSLRQLEETQYF.

This clone occurred once. The chain carries TRBV5-1 and TRBJ2-7; 7 positions match TRBD2. V lost 3 bases, J lost 0 bases, and 9 bases stayed unmatched. Germline loops: CDR1 SGHRS, CDR2 YFSETQ. This CDR3 is built from 16 residues. The DNA for the CDR3 is TGCGCCAGCAGCTCTGAGGGTAGCGGGTACTCCTACGAGCAGTACTTC. This encodes CASSSEGSGYSYEQYF. The variable domain in full, with the rest retrieved from reference TRBV5-1 and TRBJ2-7, is KAGVTQTPRYLIKTRGQQVTLSCSPISGHRSVSWYQQTPGQGLQFLFEYFSETQRNKGNFPGRFSGRQFSNSRSEMNVSTLELGDSALYLCASSSEGSGYSYEQYFGPGTRLTVT.

The chain is built from TRBV19 and TRBJ2-1, with 14 bases identical to TRBD2. The CDR3 is 16 residues long. Trimming cost V 1 base and J 8 bases; bases outside gene matches: 4. CDR1 is LNHDA and CDR2 is SQIVND in the germline V gene (reference sequence). The CDR3 here is CASSIGGTSGSHEQFF. As DNA, the CDR3 is TGTGCCAGTAGTATAGGTGGGACTAGCGGGAGTCATGAGCAGTTCTTC.

The chain recombines TRBV28 with TRBJ2-7, with D tentatively TRBD2 (6 bases). The CDR3 sequence is 14 residues long. Germline assignment: CDR1 MDHEN and CDR2 SYDVKM. Trimming took off 6 bases at V and 3 bases at J, with 15 bases between the two ends. The CDR3 region is CASSLGGENYEQYF. CDR3 coding DNA: TGTGCCAGCAGCCTAGGCGGGGAAAACTACGAGCAGTACTTC.

This clone showed up just a few times. The chain combines TRBV5-6 with TRBJ1-2; D uncertain. In germline, CDR1 is SGHDT, CDR2 YYEEEE. The CDR3 covers 15 residues. V dropped 2 bases and J dropped 3 bases, with 14 bases sitting between them. The CDR3 DNA reads TGTGCCAGCAGCTTTAGAGGATCAAGAGACTATGGCTACACCTTC. This gives the protein CASSFRGSRDYGYTF.

The genes are TRBV14 and TRBJ2-7, with 11 bases fitting TRBD1. From germline, CDR1 is SGHDN and CDR2 FVKESK. The CDR3 sequence is 16 residues long. The V gene end was trimmed by 2 bases and the J gene end by 10 bases; junction bases not matched to a gene: 13. CDR3 nucleotide sequence: TGTGCCAGCAGCCAAAGGGGGCGGACAGGGGGCGCGGTCCAGTACTTC. This gives the protein CASSQRGRTGGAVQYF.

This clone appeared a few times. The gene calls are TRBV3-1 (or the pseudogene TRBV3-2) and TRBJ2-7; 10 bases agree with TRBD2. The V and J ends lost 2 bases and 2 bases, in that order; junction bases with no gene match: 0. Germline V gives CDR1 LGHDT, CDR2 YNNKEL (reference sequence). This CDR3 comprises 14 residues. For the CDR3, the DNA is TGTGCCAGCAGCCAAACTAGCGGGACCTACGAGCAGTACTTC. Protein: CASSQTSGTYEQYF.

This clone was seen a handful of times. The J gene is TRBJ1-5, the V gene TRBV5-6, with 9 bases lining up with TRBD1. J gave up 6 bases and V 2 bases, and 3 bases lay outside the gene matches. The CDR3 is 14 residues long. Germline V gene data show CDR1 as SGHDT and CDR2 as YYEEEE. This chain's CDR3 is CASSFRGQGQPQHF. The CDR3 DNA sequence: TGTGCCAGCAGCTTCCGGGGACAGGGTCAGCCCCAGCATTTT.

This sequence joins TRBV11-2 and TRBJ2-6, with D unresolved. Germline CDR1 reads SGHAT; CDR2 reads FQNNGV. The CDR3 consists of 18 residues. V was cut by 4 bases and J by 0 bases, with 16 bases left in between. In DNA, the CDR3 is TGTGCCAGCAGCTCCCGCACATATTTCCACTCTGGGGCCAACGTCCTGACTTTC. Its translation: CASSSRTYFHSGANVLTF.

The rearrangement joins TRBV5-1 to TRBJ2-1; D gene ambiguous. The ends were cut back, 2 bases at V and 4 bases at J, with 4 bases in the middle. This CDR3 is built from 12 residues. Germline assignment: CDR1 SGHRS and CDR2 YFSETQ. The chain's CDR3 is CASSFQYNEQFF. Written as DNA, the CDR3 is TGCGCCAGCAGCTTCCAGTACAATGAGCAGTTCTTC.

This clone was observed once. The V and J genes are TRBV24-1 and TRBJ2-4; 7 positions agree with TRBD2. This CDR3 has 15 residues. CDR1 is KGHDR, CDR2 SFDVKD, per germline. Trimming took 5 bases from V and 5 from J; bases not matched to a gene: 8. The CDR3 region has the DNA TGTGCCACCAGTGGGGGGAGGGCTTCTGAAAACATTCAGTACTTC. Protein product: CATSGGRASENIQYF.

V and J are TRBV3-1 (or the pseudogene TRBV3-2) and TRBJ2-7; 7 bases are a match to TRBD2. Trimming at V came to 0 bases and at J to 2 bases, leaving 4 bases not matched to a gene. CDR1 and CDR2 from the germline V gene are LGHDT and YNNKEL (reference sequence). CDR3 length: 15 residues. In nucleotides, the CDR3 is TGTGCCAGCAGCCAAGATGGGAGCGGGGCCTACGAGCAGTACTTC. Residues: CASSQDGSGAYEQYF.

The rearrangement links TRBV4-2 to TRBJ2-3; the match to TRBD1 covers 7 bases. V lost 1 base and J lost 1; bases outside the gene matches: 2. CDR1 is LGHNA, CDR2 YNFKEQ, per germline. The CDR3 consists of 15 residues. This chain's CDR3 is CASSQGQGGTDTQYF. In DNA form, the CDR3 reads TGTGCCAGCAGCCAAGGACAGGGCGGCACAGATACGCAGTATTTT.

This clone showed up just once. V usage is TRBV14 and J usage is TRBJ2-7; D is perhaps TRBD2 (6 bases). Between the trimmed V and J ends, which lost 0 bases and 4 bases, there was a span of 13 bases. CDR1 SGHDN and CDR2 FVKESK come from the germline V gene. The CDR3 runs to 15 residues. The CDR3 DNA is TGTGCCAGCAGCCAAGATCTCGGGGACTCATACGAGCAGTACTTC. Protein: CASSQDLGDSYEQYF.

The chain combines TRBV6-5 with TRBJ2-4; weak D call: TRBD2 (5 bases). Germline loops: CDR1 MNHEY, CDR2 SVGAGI. CDR3 length: 13 amino acids. With 2 bases removed from V and 7 bases from J, the gap between germline ends came to 9 bases. DNA of the CDR3: TGTGCCAGCAGTTACACCGCGGGTAACATTCAGTACTTC. Protein product: CASSYTAGNIQYF.

The CDR3: CASSRGGLIYEQYF. The DNA of the CDR3 is TGCGCCAGCAGCCGCGGGGGGTTGATCTACGAGCAGTACTTC. This sequence joins TRBV5-1 and TRBJ2-7; 8 nucleotides line up with TRBD2. Germline assignment: CDR1 SGHRS and CDR2 YFSETQ. Trimming cost V 4 bases and J 3 bases; bases outside gene matches: 6. This CDR3 has 14 residues.

The chain couples TRBV21-1 to TRBJ1-5. TRBV21-1 is a pseudogene segment. This CDR3 is built from 16 residues. CDR3 protein: CASSPEDTGGNQPQHF. The CDR3 coding sequence is TGTGCCAGCAGCCCTGAAGACACCGGGGGAAATCAGCCCCAGCATTTT.

This clone has a single count. The chain joins TRBV11-3 to TRBJ2-1; weak D call: TRBD1 (5 bases). Per germline, CDR1 SGHNT and CDR2 YENEEA. The V and J ends lost 3 bases and 0 bases respectively, with 9 bases between them. The CDR3 totals 15 residues. The CDR3 loop reads CASSFQGNSYNEQFF. CDR3 coding DNA: TGTGCCAGCAGCTTCCAGGGAAACTCCTACAATGAGCAGTTCTTC.

The chain uses TRBV12-5 and TRBJ2-7, with 8 positions matching TRBD1. The V gene's germline CDR1 is LGHNT and CDR2 FRNRAP. This CDR3 spans 15 amino acids. V was pared by 1 base and J by 2 bases, with 4 bases of the junction left unmatched. The CDR3 nucleotides read TGTGCTAGTGGTTTGGGGACAGGGCCCACCTACGAGCAGTACTTC. Translating gives CASGLGTGPTYEQYF.